This T cell receptor (beta chain) appears in the sequencing data of a study of shared clonotypes between healthy human individuals. Study at large: Each donor's CD8 memory used one plate, CD8 naive two, each CD4 subset three. Regarding the study as a whole: It was expected that sequencing depth would affect clonotype sharing among donors. Genetic and exposure-history diversity was limited by the few donors.

The data were produced by immunoSEQ multiplex PCR, yet TCRdb's version contains in-frame clones alone and is incomplete. Of 2 million to 2.5 million clones in the sample, 85% to 95% were seen once. The germline V gene has CDR1 LNHDA and CDR2 SQIVND (reference sequence). The CDR3 contains 14 residues. The V gene lost 3 bases and the J gene lost 4 bases, with 12 bases spanning the gap. Points on this clone: The antigen is undetermined.

The study drew its donors from healthy HIV-negative adults without recent acute infections or vaccinations. This sequence was found in a man between 18 and 29 years old in good health. Some clones in this sample may be carry-over from other donors' samples. Material: naive CD4+ T cells from PBMCs. Documented subset: CD45RA+ positively selected. The J gene is TRBJ1-2, the V gene TRBV19; D gene unclear. CDR3 sequence (DNA): TGTGCCAGTAGTATTCAGGCCCCCCTCTATGGCTACACCTTC. Encoded protein: CASSIQAPLYGYTF.